Described below is a single TCR beta chain sequence and its context. In assigning cohorts, the study relied on participant-reported clinical history. Cohort 3 recovery required two negative PCRs, clearance, or symptom resolution. Study processing details: Estimation of nucleated cell counts was performed using reference gene primer amplification. The protocol was immunoSEQ multiplex PCR, while the TCRdb copy is restricted to in-frame clones and leaves out a portion. The V and J calls and clone size come from that table; D and trimming were worked out from the DNA. The top ten clones hold under 1.5% of a sample with 300,000 to 450,000 clones, roughly 86% of them seen once. The germline V and J ends were trimmed by 7 bases and 4 bases, with 17 bases remaining between them. Per the germline V gene, CDR1 is LNHDA and CDR2 is SQIVND (reference sequence). CDR3 size: 15 residues. This specimen belongs to a study of blood T cell repertoires in COVID-19.

The specimen was PBMCs or T cells enriched from blood (not recorded which). This rearrangement joins TRBV19 to TRBJ1-5; D perhaps matches TRBD1 (6 bases). The TCR comes from a young man who had recovered from COVID-19. CDR3 coding DNA: TGTGCCAGTACCCTGGGGGCGGAACTTAATCAGCCCCAGCATTTT. Its translation is CASTLGAELNQPQHF.